The 10 T cell receptor beta chains in this list originate from one sample, sequenced in a study of blood T cell repertoires in COVID-19. Method: immunoSEQ multiplex PCR; TCRdb's copy keeps in-frame clones and lacks some. Seen here are around 170,000 clones, around 90% observed once, and the top ten hold roughly 9%. Sequencing was carried out using PBMCs or T cells enriched from blood (not recorded which). These receptors were taken from a young woman who had recovered from COVID-19.

This chain joins TRBV28 and TRBJ1-4; D remains ambiguous. The CDR3 covers 19 residues. Germline loops: CDR1 MDHEN, CDR2 SYDVKM. Trimming cost V 5 bases and J 5 bases, with 27 bases left between them. CDR3: CASSPPPVRVLARNEKLFF. Written as DNA, the CDR3 is TGTGCCAGCAGTCCCCCACCCGTGCGGGTGCTTGCGAGAAATGAAAAACTGTTTTTT.

The V gene is TRBV10-1, the J gene TRBJ2-1; 7 bases map to TRBD2. Germline trimming cut 8 bases from V and 3 bases from J; bases unmatched to any gene: 10. The germline V gene encodes CDR1 WNHNN and CDR2 SYGVQD (reference sequence). The CDR3 contains 15 residues. CDR3 sequence reads: CASGGVRVFYNEQFF. CDR3 DNA: TGCGCCAGCGGGGGGGTGAGGGTCTTCTACAATGAGCAGTTCTTC.

The V gene is TRBV6-4, the J gene TRBJ1-3, with D uncertain. The CDR3 contains 13 residues. Germline assignment: CDR1 MRHNA and CDR2 SNTAGT. The ends were cut back, 2 bases at V and 2 bases at J, with 4 bases in the middle. CDR3: CASSDPTGNTIYF. The CDR3 DNA follows: TGTGCCAGCAGTGACCCCACTGGAAACACCATATATTTT.

This clone showed up many times. The V gene is TRBV6-1, the J gene TRBJ1-1, with a possible D match to TRBD1 (6 bases). This CDR3 comprises 12 residues. V gave up 0 bases and J gave up 10 bases, with 9 bases separating them. Germline V CDR1 and CDR2: MNHNS, SASEGT. CDR3 sequence reads: CASSEATGTAFF. The CDR3 coding sequence is TGTGCCAGCAGTGAAGCCACAGGGACAGCTTTCTTT.

J is TRBJ2-5 and V is TRBV19, with D tentatively TRBD2 (5 bases). The germline V gene has CDR1 LNHDA and CDR2 SQIVND (reference sequence). V lost 2 bases and J 4 bases, leaving 14 bases between the germline ends. The CDR3 sequence is 15 residues long. CDR3 in amino acids: CASSISRTGRETQYF. The CDR3 coding sequence is TGTGCCAGTAGTATAAGTCGGACGGGGAGAGAGACCCAGTACTTC.

This sequence joins TRBV19 and TRBJ1-2; tentative D call: TRBD1 (5 bases). The germline V gene encodes CDR1 LNHDA and CDR2 SQIVND (reference sequence). V lost 6 bases and J 4 bases, leaving 15 bases between the germline ends. CDR3 size: 14 residues. In DNA, the CDR3 is TGTGCCAGTAGCACGCCTCAGGGTCGCTATGGCTACACCTTC. Translated, it gives CASSTPQGRYGYTF. The full variable domain, its missing parts supplied by reference TRBV19 and TRBJ1-2, is DGGITQSPKYLFRKEGQNVTLSCEQNLNHDAMYWYRQDPGQGLRLIYYSQIVNDFQKGDIAEGYSVSREKKESFPLTVTSAQKNPTAFYLCASSTPQGRYGYTFGSGTRLTVV.

The J gene is TRBJ1-4, the V gene TRBV5-1; D is ambiguous. The V gene's germline CDR1 is SGHRS and CDR2 YFSETQ. This CDR3 region has 13 residues. V gave up 4 bases and J gave up 3 bases, with 7 bases separating them. CDR3 sequence (DNA): TGCGCCAGCAGCATCGGAGCTAATGAAAAACTGTTTTTT. Its translation: CASSIGANEKLFF.

The chain is built from TRBV5-6 and TRBJ1-5, with unresolved D. V lost 2 bases, J lost 0 bases, and 9 bases lay in between. There are 15 residues in the CDR3. Germline V gives CDR1 SGHDT, CDR2 YYEEEE. CDR3 sequence: CASSFSIDSNQPQHF. The CDR3 nucleotides are TGTGCCAGCAGCTTTTCCATAGATAGCAATCAGCCCCAGCATTTT.

The chain couples TRBV28 to TRBJ2-7; the D is unclear. Trimming took off 4 bases at V and 1 base at J, with 8 bases between the two ends. CDR1 and CDR2 from the germline V gene are MDHEN and SYDVKM. CDR3 length: 13 amino acids. In nucleotides, the CDR3 is TGTGCCAGCAGTTCCTACAGATCCTACGAGCAGTACTTC. Amino acids: CASSSYRSYEQYF.

This clone was counted a single time. The chain is built from TRBV5-1 and TRBJ1-1; D uncertain. V lost 1 base, J lost 2 bases, and 6 bases lay in between. Germline assignment: CDR1 SGHRS and CDR2 YFSETQ. CDR3 length: 13 amino acids. This CDR3 is CASSLPSNTEAFF. DNA of the CDR3: TGCGCCAGCAGCTTGCCCTCCAACACTGAAGCTTTCTTT.